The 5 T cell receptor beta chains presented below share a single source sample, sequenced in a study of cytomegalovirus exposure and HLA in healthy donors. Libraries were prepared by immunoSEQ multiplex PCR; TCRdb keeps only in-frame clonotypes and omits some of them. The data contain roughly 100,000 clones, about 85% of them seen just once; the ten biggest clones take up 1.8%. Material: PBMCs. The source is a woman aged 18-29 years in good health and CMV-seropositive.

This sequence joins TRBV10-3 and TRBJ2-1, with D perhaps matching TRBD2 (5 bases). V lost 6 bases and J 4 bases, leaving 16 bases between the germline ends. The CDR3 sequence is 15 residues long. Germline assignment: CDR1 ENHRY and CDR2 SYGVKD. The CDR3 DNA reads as TGTGCCATCAGAGGCGGCCGGGGTGAGTACAATGAGCAGTTCTTC. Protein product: CAIRGGRGEYNEQFF.

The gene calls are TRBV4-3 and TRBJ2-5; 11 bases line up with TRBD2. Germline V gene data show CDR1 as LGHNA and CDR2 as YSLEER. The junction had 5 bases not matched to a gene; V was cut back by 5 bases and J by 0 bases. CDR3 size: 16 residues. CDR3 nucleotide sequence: TGCGCCAGCAGCAAAACTAGCGGGGGCCACCAAGAGACCCAGTACTTC. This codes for CASSKTSGGHQETQYF.

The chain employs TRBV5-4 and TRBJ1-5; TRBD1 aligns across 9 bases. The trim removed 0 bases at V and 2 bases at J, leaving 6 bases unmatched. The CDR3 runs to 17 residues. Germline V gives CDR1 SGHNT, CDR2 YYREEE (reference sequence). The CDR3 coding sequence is TGTGCCAGCAGCTTGGATGATCGGGACAGGGGCAATCAGCCCCAGCATTTT. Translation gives CASSLDDRDRGNQPQHF.

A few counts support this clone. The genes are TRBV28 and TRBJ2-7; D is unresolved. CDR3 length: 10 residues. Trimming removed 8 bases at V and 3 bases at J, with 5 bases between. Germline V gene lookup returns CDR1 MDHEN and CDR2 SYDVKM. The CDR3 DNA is TGTGCCAGCGGAGACTACGAGCAGTACTTC. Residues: CASGDYEQYF.

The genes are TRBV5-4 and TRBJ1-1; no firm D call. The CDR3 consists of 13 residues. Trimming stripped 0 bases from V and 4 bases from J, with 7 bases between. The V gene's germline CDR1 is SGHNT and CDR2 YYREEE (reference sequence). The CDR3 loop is CASSLGEGTEAFF. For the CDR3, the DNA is TGTGCCAGCAGCTTGGGTGAGGGCACTGAAGCTTTCTTT.